Listed below are T cell receptor beta chains from one sample, sequenced in a study of blood T cell repertoires in COVID-19. Profiling relied on immunoSEQ multiplex PCR, and the TCRdb table lists in-frame clones only, not all of them. The profile covers about 230,000 clones, with 80% to 90% appearing a single time and more than 0.75% taken by the ten largest. The sample was peripheral blood. These receptors originate from a man aged 35-49 years with acute or convalescent COVID-19. Both conserved end residues are part of each CDR3. The order of the fields is J gene, clone size, V gene, D gene, CDR3 DNA, CDR3 protein. A D gene is named only where the DNA matches it firmly. Size values are once, few and many counts, or a class for expanded clones, and some rows have none.

TRBJ1-2,-,TRBV4-1,-,TGCGCCAGCAGCCAAGGTCCGTTCTATGGCTACACCTTC,CASSQGPFYGYTF
TRBJ1-2,-,TRBV9,-,TGTGCCAGCAGTGATGGCCCCGCCTATGGCTACACCTTC,CASSDGPAYGYTF
TRBJ1-5,few,TRBV2,TRBD1,TGTGCCAGCAGGCAGGGGGGCCAGCCCCAGCATTTT,CASRQGGQPQHF
TRBJ2-7,few,TRBV3-1/TRBV3-2,TRBD2,TGTGCCAGCAGCCAGGGGACTAGCGGGGTCTACGAGCAGTACTTC,CASSQGTSGVYEQYF
TRBJ1-5,-,TRBV30,-,TGTGCCTGGAGTGGACAGCCGGATCAGCCCCAGCATTTT,CAWSGQPDQPQHF
TRBJ1-1,-,TRBV12-3/TRBV12-4,-,TGTGCCAGCTCCACCTCGGGGGGGAGAGAAGCTTTCTTT,CASSTSGGREAFF
TRBJ2-1,-,TRBV7-3,-,TGTGCCAGCAGCTTAAGGGGGCCAAGGCCTACCTCCTACAATGAGCAGTTCTTC,CASSLRGPRPTSYNEQFF
TRBJ2-1,-,TRBV30,TRBD2,TGTGCCTCCTCGACTAGCGGGGAAAGGGGGGAGCAGTTCTTC,CASSTSGERGEQFF
TRBJ2-3,-,TRBV11-2,-,TGTGCCAGCAGCTTAGGAATAGTTACCACAGATACGCAGTATTTT,CASSLGIVTTDTQYF
TRBJ1-5,-,TRBV6-5,TRBD1,TGTGCCAGCAGTTACTCTGGGACAGGGAATCAGCCCCAGCATTTT,CASSYSGTGNQPQHF
TRBJ1-5,-,TRBV15,TRBD1,TGTGCCACCAGCAGAGGAGACAGGGAGTTACAGCCCCAGCATTTT,CATSRGDRELQPQHF
TRBJ1-2,-,TRBV20-1,-,TGCAGTGCTAGTGCCAGGATAACAGTCGGCTACACCTTC,CSASARITVGYTF
TRBJ1-2,few,TRBV6-2/TRBV6-3,-,TGTGCCAGCAGCCTGACGGGGGGAGCTAACTATGGCTACACCTTC,CASSLTGGANYGYTF
TRBJ2-5,-,TRBV6-2/TRBV6-3,-,TGTGCCAGCAGTTACAACCCCCGGACGGGGGAAGAGACCCAGTACTTC,CASSYNPRTGEETQYF
TRBJ2-1,-,TRBV6-2/TRBV6-3,TRBD2,TGTGCCAGCAGTTACGGTAGCGGGGGTTCGGGCTCCTACAATGAGCAGTTCTTC,CASSYGSGGSGSYNEQFF
TRBJ1-4,-,TRBV28,-,TGTGCCAGCAGTAAAGAAGGGGTACCTAATGAAAAACTGTTTTTT,CASSKEGVPNEKLFF
TRBJ2-3,-,TRBV27,TRBD2,TGTGCCAGCCGCTACTCCCCTAGCGGCCTCACAGATACGCAGTATTTT,CASRYSPSGLTDTQYF
TRBJ1-6,-,TRBV5-4,TRBD1,TGTGCCAGCAGCTTGTCTACAGGGGGGAATTCACCCCTCCACTTT,CASSLSTGGNSPLHF
TRBJ1-1,-,TRBV11-2,-,TGTGCCAGCAGCTTATTAGGGACACTTGAAGCTTTCTTT,CASSLLGTLEAFF
TRBJ1-2,once,TRBV9,-,TGTGCCAGCAGCGTAGGGGCAGCCCATAACTATGGCTACACCTTC,CASSVGAAHNYGYTF
TRBJ1-1,-,TRBV5-8,-,TGTGCCAGCAGCTTGGTGCTGTCACAGGGTGGTGAAGCTTTCTTT,CASSLVLSQGGEAFF
TRBJ1-6,-,TRBV19,TRBD1,TGTGCCAGTAGGACGACCGGGACAGGGGTGAATTCACCCCTCCACTTT,CASRTTGTGVNSPLHF
TRBJ2-4,-,TRBV6-2/TRBV6-3,-,TGTGCCAGCAGTTACCCACCTCAGGGAACCAAAAACATTCAGTACTTC,CASSYPPQGTKNIQYF
TRBJ1-1,-,TRBV30,TRBD1,TGTGCCTCCCAAACTTCAGGGGGAGGAGCCGAAGCTTTCTTT,CASQTSGGGAEAFF
TRBJ2-1,-,TRBV12-3/TRBV12-4,-,TGTGCCAGCAGTTTGAACAAGCAGTTCTTC,CASSLNKQFF
TRBJ2-3,-,TRBV5-4,TRBD2,TGTGCCAGCAGCTTGGACTTGCGGGGGGCAGCAGATACGCAGTATTTT,CASSLDLRGAADTQYF
TRBJ2-7,-,TRBV5-1,TRBD2,TGCGCCAGCAGCTTGGGTGGTAGCGGGGACTCCTACGAGCAGTACTTC,CASSLGGSGDSYEQYF
TRBJ2-5,few,TRBV2,TRBD1,TGTGCCAGCAGTTTGGACAGGGAGACCCAGTACTTC,CASSLDRETQYF
TRBJ1-1,-,TRBV19,-,TGTGCCAGTAGTAACGTCAGGGGAGTGAACACTGAAGCTTTCTTT,CASSNVRGVNTEAFF
TRBJ2-7,-,TRBV2,TRBD1,TGTGCCAGCAGACAGAACAGGGGCCCGGACGAGCAGTACTTC,CASRQNRGPDEQYF
TRBJ1-2,few,TRBV5-1,-,TGCGCCAGCAGCCCTGGAAGCGAGGCTAACTATGGCTACACCTTC,CASSPGSEANYGYTF
TRBJ2-1,-,TRBV12-3/TRBV12-4,TRBD2,TGTGCCAGCAGTTTTCGCGGGGGGAATGAGCAGTTCTTC,CASSFRGGNEQFF
TRBJ2-3,-,TRBV6-5,TRBD1,TGTGCCCTCGGACAGGAGACAGATACGCAGTATTTT,CALGQETDTQYF
TRBJ2-3,-,TRBV6-2/TRBV6-3,TRBD2,TGTGCCAGCAGTTACCACCCAACCCTAGCGGGGGGGAGGGGAACAGATACGCAGTATTTT,CASSYHPTLAGGRGTDTQYF
TRBJ1-3,-,TRBV15,-,TGTGCCACCAGCAGAGATTTACAGATTGGAAACACCATATATTTT,CATSRDLQIGNTIYF
TRBJ1-5,-,TRBV2,-,TGTGCCAGCAGTGACCGGGTCCCCAATCAGCCCCAGCATTTT,CASSDRVPNQPQHF
TRBJ1-1,once,TRBV5-5,TRBD1,TGTGCCAGCAGCTTGTTGGGACAGGAGGGAGCTTTCTTT,CASSLLGQEGAFF
TRBJ2-3,-,TRBV6-2/TRBV6-3,TRBD2,TGTGCCAGCAGTGTAGTTAGCGGGGGGGGCACAGATACGCAGTATTTT,CASSVVSGGGTDTQYF
TRBJ2-7,few,TRBV7-9,-,TGTGCCAGCAGCTGGGGGGTTTACGAGCAGTACTTC,CASSWGVYEQYF
TRBJ2-5,-,TRBV11-2,TRBD2,TGTGCCAGCAGCTTGGCGGGGGGGCCGGAGACCCAGTACTTC,CASSLAGGPETQYF
TRBJ1-6,-,TRBV2,-,TGTGCCAGCAGTACGGGGGGGCCCAATTCACCCCTCCACTTT,CASSTGGPNSPLHF